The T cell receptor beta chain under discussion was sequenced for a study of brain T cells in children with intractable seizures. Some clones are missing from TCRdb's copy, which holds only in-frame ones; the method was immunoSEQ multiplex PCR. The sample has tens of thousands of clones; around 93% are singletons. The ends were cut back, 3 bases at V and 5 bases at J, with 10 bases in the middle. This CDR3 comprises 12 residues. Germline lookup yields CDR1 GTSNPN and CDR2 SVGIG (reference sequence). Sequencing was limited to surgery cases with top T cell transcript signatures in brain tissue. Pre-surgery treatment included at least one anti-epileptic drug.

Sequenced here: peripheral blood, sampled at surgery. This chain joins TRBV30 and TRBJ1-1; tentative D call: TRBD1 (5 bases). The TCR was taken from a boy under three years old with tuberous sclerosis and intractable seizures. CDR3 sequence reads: CAWRGERTEAFF. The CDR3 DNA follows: TGTGCCTGGAGGGGGGAAAGGACTGAAGCTTTCTTT.